Listed here are 23 T cell receptor beta chains from one sample, sequenced in a study of vaccination effects on CD4 cells after COVID-19. After expansion with viral peptide pools in the ViraFEST assay, antigen-specific CD4+ T cells were sequenced. At the end of about 10 days of culture, CD4+ T cells were isolated. Vaccinees lacked prior SARS-CoV-2 infection and tested negative for nucleocapsid antibodies. Only in-frame clones appear in the TCRdb table, and some are missing; sequencing was by immunoSEQ multiplex PCR. The data contain tens of thousands of clones, under 70% of them singletons. Antigens of these TCRs are unknown. The starting material was CD4+ T cells from PBMCs cultured with SARS-CoV-2 spike peptides, obtained before COVID-19 vaccination. These receptor sequences come from a human donor who received a COVID-19 vaccine.

The V call is TRBV30, the J call TRBJ1-3; 7 bases map to TRBD1. Germline lookup yields CDR1 GTSNPN and CDR2 SVGIG (reference sequence). This CDR3 is built from 15 residues. Trimming at V came to 3 bases and at J to 2 bases, leaving 7 bases not matched to a gene. The CDR3: CAWSATGNTGNTIYF. As DNA, the CDR3 is TGTGCCTGGAGCGCGACAGGGAATACTGGAAACACCATATATTTT. Combining the CDR3 with reference TRBV30 and TRBJ1-3 gives the whole variable domain SQTIHQWPATLVQPVGSPLSLECTVEGTSNPNLYWYRQAAGRGLQLLFYSVGIGQISSEVPQNLSASRPQDRQFILSSKKLLLSDSGFYLCAWSATGNTGNTIYFGEGSWLTVV.

This clone was found a few times. V gene TRBV30 combines with J gene TRBJ2-2, with 11 bases lining up with TRBD2. This CDR3 comprises 15 residues. The germline CDR1 and CDR2 sequences are GTSNPN and SVGIG (reference sequence). V dropped 0 bases and J dropped 15; count of bases not matched to a gene: 12. CDR3 residues: CAWSVRRLAGGLLFF. In DNA form, the CDR3 reads TGTGCCTGGAGTGTAAGAAGGCTAGCGGGAGGTCTGTTGTTTTTT. Complete variable domain (other parts from reference TRBV30 and TRBJ2-2): SQTIHQWPATLVQPVGSPLSLECTVEGTSNPNLYWYRQAAGRGLQLLFYSVGIGQISSEVPQNLSASRPQDRQFILSSKKLLLSDSGFYLCAWSVRRLAGGLLFFGEGSRLTVL.

In this sample, this clone turned up a few times. V gene TRBV18 combines with J gene TRBJ2-7, with unresolved D. V was clipped by 3 bases and J by 7 bases, with 10 bases between them. This CDR3 is 12 amino acids long. Germline CDR1 KGHSH, CDR2 LQKENI. The CDR3 bases are TGTGCCAGCTCACCCGCAACGAGAGAGCAGTACTTC. It is translated as CASSPATREQYF.

The rearrangement uses TRBV12-3 or TRBV12-4 and TRBJ2-7, with D perhaps matching TRBD2 (6 bases). Between the trimmed V and J ends, which lost 3 bases and 4 bases, there was a span of 10 bases. CDR3 length: 13 residues. CDR3: CASSLGLEYEQYF. In DNA, the CDR3 is TGTGCCAGCAGTTTGGGACTTGAGTACGAGCAGTACTTC.

V is TRBV2 and J is TRBJ2-3; D ambiguous. CDR3 length: 12 amino acids. The V gene's germline CDR1 is SNHLY and CDR2 FYNNEI. Trimming took 8 bases from V and 3 from J, leaving 9 bases between them. This CDR3 reads CASGWGTDTQYF. CDR3 sequence (DNA): TGTGCCAGCGGGTGGGGTACAGATACGCAGTATTTT. The complete variable domain, with remaining parts taken from reference TRBV2 and TRBJ2-3, reads EPEVTQTPSHQVTQMGQEVILRCVPISNHLYFYWYRQILGQKVEFLVSFYNNEISEKSEIFDDQFSVERPDGSNFTLKIRSTKLEDSAMYFCASGWGTDTQYFGPGTRLTVL.

The rearrangement uses TRBV7-9 and TRBJ1-3, with D possibly being TRBD1 (6 bases). V was clipped by 1 base and J by 2 bases, with 6 bases between them. This CDR3 is built from 14 residues. Germline CDR1 SEHNR, CDR2 FQNEAQ (reference sequence). This CDR3 reads CASSLDRAGNTIYF. Written as DNA, the CDR3 is TGTGCCAGCAGCTTAGACAGGGCTGGAAACACCATATATTTT. The whole variable domain, remainder taken from reference TRBV7-9 and TRBJ1-3, is DTGVSQNPRHKITKRGQNVTFRCDPISEHNRLYWYRQTLGQGPEFLTYFQNEAQLEKSRLLSDRFSAERPKGSFSTLEIQRTEQGDSAMYLCASSLDRAGNTIYFGEGSWLTVV.

V gene TRBV10-3 combines with J gene TRBJ1-4; the D is unclear. V was clipped by 0 bases and J by 5 bases, with 10 bases between them. CDR3 length: 15 amino acids. Germline assignment: CDR1 ENHRY and CDR2 SYGVKD. DNA of the CDR3: TGTGCCATCAGTGAGTCGAGTTTGGGGAATGAAAAACTGTTTTTT. Residues: CAISESSLGNEKLFF.

The chain uses TRBV10-2 and TRBJ1-2; TRBD1 is a possible D gene (5 bases). Germline CDR1 reads WSHSY; CDR2 reads SAAADI. The CDR3 consists of 16 residues. With 7 bases removed from V and 4 bases from J, the gap between germline ends came to 22 bases. The CDR3 protein is CASTEPAEGFIYGYTF. In nucleotides, the CDR3 is TGCGCCAGCACCGAGCCAGCCGAGGGGTTTATCTATGGCTACACCTTC.

This clone has more than one count but fewer than ten. J is TRBJ1-4 and V is TRBV9; 9 nucleotides align to TRBD1. CDR1 is SGDLS, CDR2 YYNGEE, per germline. The CDR3 extends over 13 amino acids. Trimming removed 2 bases from V and 10 bases from J; junction bases left unmatched: 3. In DNA form, the CDR3 reads TGTGCCAGCAGCGTTTCGACAGGGGGAAAACTGTTTTTT. It is translated as CASSVSTGGKLFF.

This clone was recorded once. This chain links TRBV2 with TRBJ2-3, with 10 positions matching TRBD1. V shed 6 bases, J shed 3 bases, and the junction held 6 bases outside the gene matches. The length of the CDR3 is 15 residues. Germline V CDR1 and CDR2: SNHLY, FYNNEI. The CDR3 DNA follows: TGTGCCAGCAGGGCATGGGGACAGGGGACAGATACGCAGTATTTT. Protein: CASRAWGQGTDTQYF.

This clone was observed a single time. The V gene is TRBV7-2, the J gene TRBJ2-7; D might be TRBD2 (5 bases). The CDR3 sequence is 15 residues long. Germline CDR1 is SGHTA and CDR2 is FQGNSA. The ends were cut back, 8 bases at V and 6 bases at J, with 23 bases in the middle. CDR3 region: CASALPDEFRGEQYF. CDR3 DNA sequence: TGTGCCAGCGCCTTACCGGACGAGTTTCGGGGCGAGCAGTACTTC.

The chain uses TRBV7-9 and TRBJ2-1, with TRBD2 identical over 9 bases. J was trimmed by 7 bases and V by 0 bases; bases with no gene match: 16. This CDR3 has 19 residues. The germline V gene has CDR1 SEHNR and CDR2 FQNEAQ (reference sequence). This CDR3 reads CASSLAADFVAGGGNEQFF. CDR3 bases: TGTGCCAGCAGCTTAGCGGCCGATTTCGTGGCGGGGGGGGGTAATGAGCAGTTCTTC.

V is TRBV6-5 and J is TRBJ1-2, with D unresolved. V lost 2 bases to trimming and J lost 7 bases, with 14 bases between them. CDR3 size: 14 residues. Germline lookup yields CDR1 MNHEY and CDR2 SVGAGI. The CDR3 spells CASSYIQPPCGYTF. The DNA for the CDR3 is TGTGCCAGCAGTTACATTCAACCCCCCTGTGGCTACACCTTC.

V and J are TRBV2 and TRBJ1-1; tentative D call: TRBD1 (6 bases). Trimming cost V 6 bases and J 3 bases, with 23 bases left between them. CDR3 length: 17 residues. Germline V gives CDR1 SNHLY, CDR2 FYNNEI. The CDR3 DNA is TGTGCCAGCAGAACCCCCTTTCGTCAGGGGCGGGACACTGAAGCTTTCTTT. Protein sequence: CASRTPFRQGRDTEAFF. Full variable domain (rest looked up from reference TRBV2 and TRBJ1-1): EPEVTQTPSHQVTQMGQEVILRCVPISNHLYFYWYRQILGQKVEFLVSFYNNEISEKSEIFDDQFSVERPDGSNFTLKIRSTKLEDSAMYFCASRTPFRQGRDTEAFFGQGTRLTVV.

V is TRBV5-5 and J is TRBJ2-2; 7 bases are shared with TRBD2. The CDR3 loop spans 19 amino acids. CDR1 SGHKS and CDR2 YYEKEE come from the germline V gene (reference sequence). V gave up 2 bases and J gave up 6 bases; unmatched junction bases: 19. CDR3: CASSFLPRPGGRAPGELFF. CDR3 in DNA: TGTGCCAGCAGCTTTCTCCCCCGTCCCGGCGGGAGAGCCCCCGGGGAGCTGTTTTTT.

This clone was seen only a few times. The genes are TRBV9 and TRBJ2-5, with 8 nucleotides matching TRBD2. The ends lost 0 bases at V and 5 bases at J; junction bases unmatched: 3. CDR1 and CDR2 from the germline V gene are SGDLS and YYNGEE. This CDR3 has 14 residues. The CDR3: CASSVASGSETQYF. CDR3 coding DNA: TGTGCCAGCAGCGTAGCCAGCGGGAGCGAGACCCAGTACTTC. Complete variable domain (other parts from reference TRBV9 and TRBJ2-5): DSGVTQTPKHLITATGQRVTLRCSPRSGDLSVYWYQQSLDQGLQFLIQYYNGEERAKGNILERFSAQQFPDLHSELNLSSLELGDSALYFCASSVASGSETQYFGPGTRLLVL.

This clone was detected only a few times. The rearrangement uses TRBV12-3 or TRBV12-4 and TRBJ2-7; D remains ambiguous. Trimming pared 5 bases from V and 4 bases from J, leaving 9 bases between. There are 12 residues in the CDR3. CDR3 loop: CASSPEGYEQYF. The DNA for the CDR3 is TGTGCCAGCAGTCCAGAAGGGTACGAGCAGTACTTC.

This clone has more than one count but fewer than ten. The V gene is TRBV2, the J gene TRBJ2-1; the match to TRBD2 covers 14 bases. V lost 6 bases to trimming and J lost 7 bases; unmatched junction nucleotides: 5. Germline V CDR1 and CDR2: SNHLY, FYNNEI. There are 15 residues in the CDR3. The CDR3, as DNA: TGTGCCAGCAGCTACCGGACTAGCGGGGGGAATGAGCAGTTCTTC. Its protein product is CASSYRTSGGNEQFF.

The rearrangement uses TRBV3-1 (or the pseudogene TRBV3-2) and TRBJ1-4, with TRBD1 matching 7 bases. Losses at the gene ends were 4 bases for V and 7 bases for J; bases not matched to a gene: 6. From germline, CDR1 is LGHDT and CDR2 YNNKEL (reference sequence). The CDR3 runs 14 residues. CDR3 nucleotides: TGTGCCAGCAGCCCGACAGGGTGGGGTGAAAAACTGTTTTTT. This gives the protein CASSPTGWGEKLFF.

This clone has only a few counts. The chain has TRBV18 and TRBJ2-1; TRBD2 agrees at 12 bases. The CDR3 extends over 17 amino acids. Germline CDR1 KGHSH, CDR2 LQKENI. V was pared by 2 bases and J by 9 bases, with 11 bases of the junction left unmatched. CDR3 coding DNA: TGTGCCAGCTCACCAAGGACTAGCGGGACCCTGGGGGGTGAGCAGTTCTTC. It yields the protein CASSPRTSGTLGGEQFF.

The rearrangement links TRBV11-2 to TRBJ1-6; a possible D gene is TRBD1 (5 bases). Trimming left V 0 bases short and J 10 bases short, with 7 bases between. The length of the CDR3 is 13 residues. Germline V gene data show CDR1 as SGHAT and CDR2 as FQNNGV. CDR3 bases: TGTGCCAGCAGCTTAGACAGGGACTCACCCCTCCACTTT. It specifies CASSLDRDSPLHF. The variable domain in full, with the rest retrieved from reference TRBV11-2 and TRBJ1-6, is EAGVAQSPRYKIIEKRQSVAFWCNPISGHATLYWYQQILGQGPKLLIQFQNNGVVDDSQLPKDRFSAERLKGVDSTLKIQPAKLEDSAVYLCASSLDRDSPLHFGNGTRLTVT.

The genes are TRBV3-1 (or the pseudogene TRBV3-2) and TRBJ2-7; 9 nucleotides agree with TRBD2. CDR1 and CDR2 (germline): LGHDT, YNNKEL (reference sequence). The V and J ends lost 4 bases and 5 bases, in that order; junction bases with no gene match: 3. CDR3 size: 13 residues. For the CDR3, the DNA is TGTGCCAGCAGCCCGGGACTAGCCCACGAGCAGTACTTC. It codes for CASSPGLAHEQYF.

There are a few counts of this clone. The chain uses TRBV19 and TRBJ2-1; no reliable D call. This CDR3 has 14 amino acids. V lost 7 bases and J lost 2, with 12 bases in between. Looked up from germline, CDR1 is LNHDA and CDR2 is SQIVND (reference sequence). The CDR3 loop reads CASNRWGTYNEQFF. As DNA, the CDR3 is TGTGCCAGTAATCGGTGGGGAACCTACAATGAGCAGTTCTTC. Filled out from reference TRBV19 and TRBJ2-1, the complete variable domain reads DGGITQSPKYLFRKEGQNVTLSCEQNLNHDAMYWYRQDPGQGLRLIYYSQIVNDFQKGDIAEGYSVSREKKESFPLTVTSAQKNPTAFYLCASNRWGTYNEQFFGPGTRLTVL.